A selection of T cell receptor beta chains follows, all from one sample in a study of cytomegalovirus exposure and HLA in healthy donors. Only in-frame clones appear in the TCRdb table, and some are missing; sequencing was by immunoSEQ multiplex PCR. The table has about 140,000 clones, around 79% seen once. The material sequenced was PBMCs. Receptors originate from a female donor in good health and CMV-seronegative. The CDR3 runs from the conserved cysteine through the conserved F or W. The D gene is left open where the match is weak. Clone size is shown for a subset of rows, as once, few, many or a class of expanded clone.

d_gene	abundance	v_gene	j_gene	len	CDR3aa	CDR3nt
TRBD1	NA	TRBV29-1	TRBJ1-1	17	CSVVPTHRGKLNTEAFF	TGCAGCGTTGTCCCTACTCACAGGGGGAAACTGAACACTGAAGCTTTCTTT
TRBD2	NA	TRBV4-3	TRBJ2-7	14	CASSLSGIAYEQYF	TGCGCCAGCAGCCTTAGCGGGATCGCCTACGAGCAGTACTTC
TRBD2	few	TRBV10-3	TRBJ2-1	15	CAISEEAGGRNEQFF	TGTGCCATCAGTGAGGAGGCGGGGGGGCGCAATGAGCAGTTCTTC
TRBD1	NA	TRBV5-5	TRBJ2-7	14	CASSLEGGHYEQYF	TGTGCCAGCAGCTTGGAAGGGGGCCACTACGAGCAGTACTTC
TRBD1	few	TRBV4-3	TRBJ1-1	16	CASSQDRDRGDTEAFF	TGCGCCAGCAGCCAAGATCGGGACAGGGGAGATACTGAAGCTTTCTTT
NA	once	TRBV9	TRBJ1-4	14	CASSAPGDNEKLFF	TGTGCCAGCAGCGCCCCGGGGGATAATGAAAAACTGTTTTTT
NA	NA	TRBV4-1	TRBJ2-3	16	CASSQDEGTSTDTQYF	TGCGCCAGCAGCCAAGATGAAGGGACTAGCACAGATACGCAGTATTTT
NA	NA	TRBV5-6	TRBJ1-1	12	CASSRGRTEAFF	TGTGCCAGCAGCCGCGGTAGAACTGAAGCTTTCTTT
NA	NA	TRBV25-1	TRBJ2-7	12	CASKGDSYEQYF	TGTGCCAGCAAAGGGGATTCCTACGAGCAGTACTTC
NA	few	TRBV10-2	TRBJ2-7	14	CATSPEYSAYEQYF	TGCGCCACCTCCCCGGAGTACTCCGCCTACGAGCAGTACTTC
TRBD1	NA	TRBV5-3	TRBJ2-7	20	CARSPRRSRQGDYYYYEQYF	TGTGCCAGAAGCCCGCGGCGCTCGCGACAGGGGGACTACTACTACTACGAGCAGTACTTC
TRBD1	NA	TRBV7-2	TRBJ1-4	14	CASSLGQGNEKLFF	TGTGCCAGCAGCTTGGGACAGGGGAATGAAAAACTGTTTTTT
NA	NA	TRBV6-5	TRBJ2-5	16	CASSYPRHRTQETQYF	TGTGCCAGCAGTTACCCGAGGCACAGGACCCAAGAGACCCAGTACTTC
NA	NA	TRBV18	TRBJ2-7	13	CASSPPVDSSQYF	TGTGCCAGCTCACCACCGGTGGACTCAAGTCAGTACTTC
TRBD2	NA	TRBV7-9	TRBJ2-5	16	CASRAKAGRRQETQYF	TGTGCCAGCAGGGCGAAAGCGGGACGGAGACAAGAGACCCAGTACTTC
NA	NA	TRBV6-1	TRBJ2-3	14	CASAGRDRTDTQYF	TGTGCCAGCGCGGGGCGGGACCGCACAGATACGCAGTATTTT
TRBD1	NA	TRBV14	TRBJ1-1	17	CASSRPGGQRGNTEAFF	TGTGCCAGCAGCCGCCCAGGGGGCCAGCGGGGGAACACTGAAGCTTTCTTT
NA	NA	TRBV6-1	TRBJ2-4	15	CASSPDRGAKNIQYF	TGTGCCAGCAGTCCGGACAGAGGAGCCAAAAACATTCAGTACTTC
NA	NA	TRBV5-1	TRBJ1-2	14	CASSFGGGRHGYTF	TGCGCCAGCAGCTTTGGAGGAGGGCGCCATGGCTACACCTTC
TRBD1	few	TRBV6-6	TRBJ1-6	15	CASSQTGGRISPLHF	TGTGCCAGCAGCCAGACAGGGGGCCGTATTTCACCCCTCCACTTT
NA	NA	TRBV7-8	TRBJ2-1	20	CASSLALPRDSGGHKSEQFF	TGTGCCAGCAGCTTAGCCCTCCCGAGGGACAGCGGAGGGCACAAGAGTGAGCAGTTCTTC
NA	NA	TRBV6-5	TRBJ2-2	12	CASNYYSGELFF	TGTGCCAGCAATTACTATTCGGGGGAGCTGTTTTTT